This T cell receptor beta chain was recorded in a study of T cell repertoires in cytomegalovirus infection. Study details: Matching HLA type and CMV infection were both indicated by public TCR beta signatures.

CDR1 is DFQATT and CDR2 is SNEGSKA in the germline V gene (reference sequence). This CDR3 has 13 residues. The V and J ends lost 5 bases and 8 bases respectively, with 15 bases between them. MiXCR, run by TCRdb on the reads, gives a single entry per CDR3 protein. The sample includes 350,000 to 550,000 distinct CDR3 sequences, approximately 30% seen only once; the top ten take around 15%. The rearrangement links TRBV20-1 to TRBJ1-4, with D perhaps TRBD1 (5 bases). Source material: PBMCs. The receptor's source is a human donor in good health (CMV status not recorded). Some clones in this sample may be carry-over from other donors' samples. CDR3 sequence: CSAVGQGGEKLFF. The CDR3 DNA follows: TGCAGTGCTGTCGGCCAGGGAGGAGAAAAACTGTTTTTT.